Here is one T cell receptor beta chain with its context. Researchers ran the PCR with 60 Vbeta and 13 Jbeta primers. The table came from immunoSEQ multiplex PCR; TCRdb's copy has only in-frame clones and leaves some out. Its table records roughly 140,000 clones. The record originates from a study of cytomegalovirus exposure and HLA in healthy donors. The specimen was PBMCs. The sequence derives from a man aged 35-49 years in good health and CMV-seronegative.

The CDR3 spells CASSLEAVSSYEQYF. CDR3 coding DNA: TGTGCCAGCAGCTTAGAAGCTGTATCGTCCTACGAGCAGTACTTC. The V gene is TRBV7-8, the J gene TRBJ2-7; D unresolved. Germline loops: CDR1 SGHVS, CDR2 FQNEAQ. Trimming shortened V by 1 base and J by 1 base, and 11 bases separated the two germline ends. This CDR3 spans 15 amino acids.